This T cell receptor beta chain was identified in a study of cytomegalovirus exposure and HLA in healthy donors. Overall study: Prior work identified roughly 120 million unique TCR beta sequences in 150 million to 200 million T cells.

The V gene's germline CDR1 is MNHEY and CDR2 SVGAGI. This CDR3 is built from 14 residues. Note on this clone: Its target is not known.

PCR used 60 Vbeta primers and 13 Jbeta primers. The repertoire was sequenced with immunoSEQ multiplex PCR; TCRdb's copy has only in-frame clones and lacks some. Of approximately 59,000 clones listed, 60% to 80% are singletons. General study results and limits: Exclusion applied to some V segments, including TRBV6-2 and TRBV6-3, as they were indistinguishable. Reports credit the classifier with highly specific, highly sensitive diagnosis of cytomegalovirus status. After further analysis at a later stage, under 20,000 TCR beta sequences were associated with HLA alleles at 0.05 false discovery rate.

Source material: PBMCs. The clonotype comes from a man aged 40-49 years in good health and CMV-seropositive. The chain uses TRBV6-5 and TRBJ2-5, with TRBD1 matching 9 bases. The J call is doubtful: the DNA matches TRBJ2-7 better. CDR3 sequence reads: CASRLGTGLVEQYF. The CDR3 bases are TGTGCCAGCAGACTCGGGACAGGGCTTGTCGAGCAGTACTTC.